Listed here are 29 T cell receptor beta chains from one sample, sequenced in a study of siplizumab effects on memory and regulatory T cells (dated by TCRdb to between 2018 and 2021). Libraries came from the immunoSEQ multiplex PCR assay. Imported from immuneACCESS, the table was reduced by TCRdb to in-frame sequences with V and J called. These copies leave out some clones; in studies compared against another copy, an unresolved V gene accounts for under half, and the cause of the remainder is not known. For this sample the table gives 98,000 or so clones, of which roughly 93% were detected only once. The ten most abundant clones make up 0.62% of the sample. The sequenced material came from Tregs sorted from blood. These receptors all come from a human donor in good health.

This clone was seen just once. CDR3 nucleotides: TGTGCCAGCAGCTTAACGGGGCCCGGGGAGCTGTTTTTT. Amino acid sequence: CASSLTGPGELFF. The chain recombines TRBV7-9 with TRBJ2-2; perhaps D is TRBD1 or TRBD2 (5 bases each). Germline assignment: CDR1 SEHNR and CDR2 FQNEAQ (reference sequence). This CDR3 contains 13 residues. V was cut by 2 bases and J by 6 bases, with 7 bases left in between.

This chain joins TRBV19 and TRBJ1-1; TRBD1 is a possible D gene (6 bases). Germline CDR1 LNHDA, CDR2 SQIVND (reference sequence). The CDR3 sequence is 14 residues long. V dropped 3 bases and J dropped 2 bases, with 10 bases sitting between them. CDR3 coding DNA: TGTGCCAGTAGTATTGGACAGATAAACACTGAAGCTTTCTTT. Translation: CASSIGQINTEAFF.

The chain links TRBV27 to TRBJ2-7, with D hard to call. With 3 bases removed from V and 4 bases from J, the gap between germline ends came to 7 bases. The CDR3 covers 12 residues. The V gene's germline CDR1 is MNHEY and CDR2 SMNVEV (reference sequence). The CDR3: CASSFYGYEQYF. CDR3 coding DNA: TGTGCCAGCAGTTTTTACGGTTACGAGCAGTACTTC.

This sequence joins TRBV4-3 and TRBJ2-3; TRBD1 matches 11 bases. The V gene's germline CDR1 is LGHNA and CDR2 YSLEER. The CDR3 spans 15 residues. Trimming took 4 bases from V and 6 from J; bases not matched to a gene: 6. The CDR3 DNA reads TGCGCCAGCAGCCGGGGGACAGGGGGGTCGGATACGCAGTATTTT. Translating it yields CASSRGTGGSDTQYF.

V usage is TRBV4-1 and J usage is TRBJ1-3; D ambiguous. The CDR3 sequence is 16 residues long. The germline gives CDR1 MGHRA, CDR2 YSYEKL. Between the trimmed V and J ends, which lost 1 base and 0 bases, there was a span of 10 bases. CDR3 sequence reads: CASSQVEAISGNTIYF. CDR3 nucleotide sequence: TGCGCCAGCAGCCAAGTGGAAGCTATCTCTGGAAACACCATATATTTT.

The J gene is TRBJ1-2, the V gene TRBV19; a weak D match, TRBD1 (5 bases). Trimming removed 5 bases at V and 0 bases at J, with 13 bases between. Germline V gene sequence: CDR1 LNHDA, CDR2 SQIVND (reference sequence). The CDR3 consists of 15 residues. The CDR3 DNA sequence: TGTGCCAGTAGTCCATCCCAGGGAACTAACTATGGCTACACCTTC. Amino acid sequence: CASSPSQGTNYGYTF.

V and J are TRBV5-4 and TRBJ2-7; 13 positions match TRBD2. The V gene's germline CDR1 is SGHNT and CDR2 YYREEE (reference sequence). The CDR3 is made up of 17 amino acids. V was pared by 2 bases and J by 4 bases, with 9 bases of the junction left unmatched. CDR3 sequence (DNA): TGTGCCAGCAGCTTTGGACTAGCGGGAGTTTCTTCATACGAGCAGTACTTC. Protein sequence: CASSFGLAGVSSYEQYF.

The chain uses TRBV5-5 and TRBJ1-2; the D is unclear. Germline loops: CDR1 SGHKS, CDR2 YYEKEE (reference sequence). V was pared by 3 bases and J by 5 bases, with 5 bases between. This CDR3 contains 11 residues. CDR3 in amino acids: CASSSLYGYTF. The CDR3 nucleotides read TGTGCCAGCAGCTCCCTTTATGGCTACACCTTC.

The chain uses TRBV7-9 and TRBJ2-3; D is unclear. CDR1 is SEHNR and CDR2 is FQNEAQ in the germline V gene (reference sequence). CDR3 length: 11 residues. Trimming stripped 5 bases from V and 6 bases from J, with 6 bases between. The CDR3 sequence: CASSRADTQYF. The CDR3 DNA sequence: TGTGCCAGCAGCCGGGCGGATACGCAGTATTTT.

The genes are TRBV6-5 and TRBJ1-5, with TRBD1 as a possible D gene (6 bases). The CDR3 sequence is 14 residues long. Germline CDR1 and CDR2: MNHEY and SVGAGI. The V and J ends lost 8 bases and 6 bases respectively, with 17 bases between them. The CDR3 spells CASRSGAGGQPQHF. CDR3 nucleotide sequence: TGTGCCAGCCGTTCGGGGGCAGGAGGTCAGCCCCAGCATTTT.

This clone has ten or more counts. V usage is TRBV2 and J usage is TRBJ1-6; D unresolved. Germline V gives CDR1 SNHLY, CDR2 FYNNEI. This CDR3 is built from 13 residues. Between the trimmed V and J ends, which lost 6 bases and 4 bases, there was a span of 7 bases. The CDR3 region has the DNA TGTGCCAGCAGGGGAGGGTATAATTCACCCCTCCACTTT. Its translation: CASRGGYNSPLHF.

V is TRBV9 and J is TRBJ2-5; 11 bases are a match to TRBD2. Losses at the gene ends were 3 bases for V and 4 bases for J; bases not matched to a gene: 2. CDR3 length equals 14 residues. Germline V CDR1 and CDR2: SGDLS, YYNGEE. The CDR3 here is CASSAGLAAETQYF. In DNA, the CDR3 is TGTGCCAGCAGCGCGGGACTAGCGGCAGAGACCCAGTACTTC.

The J gene is TRBJ1-1, the V gene TRBV12-5; D uncertain. The CDR3 totals 13 residues. The germline V gene encodes CDR1 LGHNT and CDR2 FRNRAP. The V and J ends lost 7 bases and 3 bases respectively, with 12 bases between them. The CDR3: CASALWGYTEAFF. Written as DNA, the CDR3 is TGTGCTAGTGCCCTCTGGGGTTACACTGAAGCTTTCTTT.

V gene TRBV14 combines with J gene TRBJ2-7; D is unclear. Germline CDR1 is SGHDN and CDR2 is FVKESK. V gave up 4 bases and J gave up 0 bases, with 10 bases separating them. This CDR3 comprises 14 residues. The CDR3 spells CASSRGRHSYEQYF. In DNA form, the CDR3 reads TGTGCCAGCAGCCGAGGACGTCACTCCTACGAGCAGTACTTC.

Only one count was recorded for this clone. This rearrangement joins TRBV9 to TRBJ2-4; D is undetermined. The CDR3 totals 13 residues. V was pared by 3 bases and J by 0 bases, with 4 bases between. Germline V gives CDR1 SGDLS, CDR2 YYNGEE. The CDR3 DNA is TGTGCCAGCAGCGATCTAGCCAAAAACATTCAGTACTTC. Translation: CASSDLAKNIQYF.

Only one count was recorded for this clone. This chain connects TRBV14 to TRBJ2-3, with D unclear. Germline V gives CDR1 SGHDN, CDR2 FVKESK. V lost 4 bases, J lost 4 bases, and 9 bases lay in between. CDR3 length: 13 residues. CDR3 in DNA: TGTGCCAGCAGCCCCAATTTCGCAGATACGCAGTATTTT. Translating it yields CASSPNFADTQYF.

The chain carries TRBV28 and TRBJ2-1, with 9 bases that match TRBD2. Losses at the gene ends were 5 bases for V and 4 bases for J; bases not matched to a gene: 15. CDR1 MDHEN and CDR2 SYDVKM come from the germline V gene. CDR3 length: 18 residues. The CDR3: CASSPHSRAGGGYNEQFF. The CDR3 DNA sequence: TGTGCCAGCAGTCCTCACTCTCGGGCGGGAGGGGGTTACAATGAGCAGTTCTTC.

The rearrangement joins TRBV6-5 to TRBJ2-7; the D is unclear. Per the germline V gene, CDR1 is MNHEY and CDR2 is SVGAGI. The V gene lost 8 bases and the J gene lost 6 bases, with 17 bases spanning the gap. The CDR3 has 13 residues. The CDR3 loop is CASSWTYYSEQYF. The DNA of the CDR3 is TGTGCCAGCTCTTGGACCTACTACTCCGAGCAGTACTTC.

The rearrangement joins TRBV5-1 to TRBJ2-3, with D possibly being TRBD2 (5 bases). From germline, CDR1 is SGHRS and CDR2 YFSETQ. The CDR3 length is 12 residues. V lost 5 bases and J 3 bases, leaving 7 bases between the germline ends. The CDR3 here is CASSRTTDTQYF. CDR3 in DNA: TGCGCCAGCAGTAGGACTACAGATACGCAGTATTTT.

In its sample, this clone was seen once. The chain has TRBV5-5 and TRBJ2-5; TRBD1 matches at 7 bases. V lost 6 bases to trimming and J lost 0 bases; unmatched junction nucleotides: 11. CDR1 is SGHKS, CDR2 YYEKEE, per germline (reference sequence). The CDR3 is 16 amino acids. Written as DNA, the CDR3 is TGTGCCAGCACCCTTACCGGACAGGCTAACCAAGAGACCCAGTACTTC. It specifies CASTLTGQANQETQYF.

The rearrangement joins TRBV11-3 to TRBJ2-2; tentatively, D is TRBD2 (6 bases). Looked up from germline, CDR1 is SGHNT and CDR2 is YENEEA. There are 16 residues in the CDR3. Trimming removed 2 bases at V and 0 bases at J, with 10 bases between. The CDR3 region has the DNA TGTGCCAGCAGCTTACGGGGGTTCGCGAACACCGGGGAGCTGTTTTTT. Translating it yields CASSLRGFANTGELFF.

The chain combines TRBV9 with TRBJ1-5; 8 nucleotides agree with TRBD1. Germline V lookup: CDR1 SGDLS, CDR2 YYNGEE. V lost 4 bases and J lost 0; bases outside the gene matches: 3. The CDR3 length is 15 residues. The CDR3 reads CASSPGQVSNQPQHF. CDR3 bases: TGTGCCAGCAGCCCGGGACAGGTTAGCAATCAGCCCCAGCATTTT.

This chain joins TRBV5-6 and TRBJ1-1, with TRBD1 identical over 9 bases. Germline assignment: CDR1 SGHDT and CDR2 YYEEEE. The J segment lost 7 bases and the V segment lost 4 bases, leaving 8 bases of the junction unmatched. The CDR3 loop spans 14 amino acids. The CDR3 DNA is TGTGCCAGCAGCCCACAGGGGGCTTCTCGTGAAGCTTTCTTT. Translation: CASSPQGASREAFF.

The chain employs TRBV27 and TRBJ2-3, with 10 bases identical to TRBD2. CDR1 MNHEY and CDR2 SMNVEV come from the germline V gene (reference sequence). The CDR3 loop spans 13 amino acids. V shed 4 bases, J shed 8 bases, and the junction held 3 bases outside the gene matches. The CDR3 loop reads CASSSRTSGTQYF. The DNA of the CDR3 is TGTGCCAGCAGTTCCCGGACTAGCGGTACGCAGTATTTT.

The rearrangement uses TRBV7-8 and TRBJ2-7; D ambiguous. The CDR3 is 13 amino acids. The germline CDR1 and CDR2 sequences are SGHVS and FQNEAQ. The V gene lost 2 bases and the J gene lost 2 bases, with 7 bases spanning the gap. The chain's CDR3 is CASSLRAAYEQYF. The CDR3 region has the DNA TGTGCCAGCAGCTTAAGGGCAGCCTACGAGCAGTACTTC.

The chain couples TRBV4-1 to TRBJ2-7; no clear D. This CDR3 is built from 14 residues. CDR1 MGHRA and CDR2 YSYEKL come from the germline V gene. V was shortened by 0 bases and J by 2 bases, with 8 bases between the two germline ends. The CDR3 protein is CASSQDWGPYEQYF. CDR3 DNA: TGCGCCAGCAGCCAAGATTGGGGTCCCTACGAGCAGTACTTC.

The rearrangement links TRBV2 to TRBJ2-2; a weak D match, TRBD2 (5 bases). CDR3 length: 14 residues. Between the trimmed V and J ends, which lost 7 bases and 0 bases, there was a span of 9 bases. Per the germline V gene, CDR1 is SNHLY and CDR2 is FYNNEI. The CDR3 nucleotides read TGTGCCAGCAAGGAGGAAGCGAACACCGGGGAGCTGTTTTTT. The encoded protein is CASKEEANTGELFF. Using reference TRBV2 and TRBJ2-2 for the parts outside the CDR3, the full variable domain is EPEVTQTPSHQVTQMGQEVILRCVPISNHLYFYWYRQILGQKVEFLVSFYNNEISEKSEIFDDQFSVERPDGSNFTLKIRSTKLEDSAMYFCASKEEANTGELFFGEGSRLTVL.

CDR3 residues: CASSPTPRDRLNYGYTF. The DNA of the CDR3 is TGCGCCAGCAGCCCTACACCGAGGGACAGACTAAACTATGGCTACACCTTC. This chain connects TRBV5-1 to TRBJ1-2, with 7 bases lining up with TRBD1. Germline values: CDR1 SGHRS, CDR2 YFSETQ. V trimming: 4 bases; J trimming: 2 bases; junction bases outside the gene matches: 14. The CDR3 extends over 17 amino acids.

The chain combines TRBV11-3 with TRBJ2-7; TRBD1 might be the D (5 bases). This CDR3 spans 14 amino acids. The V and J ends lost 5 bases and 2 bases respectively, with 13 bases between them. The germline CDR1 and CDR2 sequences are SGHNT and YENEEA. The DNA of the CDR3 is TGTGCCAGCAGCCTCCGGAACAGGCCCTACGAGCAGTACTTC. Translation: CASSLRNRPYEQYF.